A single sample is the source of the 19 T cell receptor beta chains below, sequenced in a study of blood T cell repertoires in COVID-19. This table comes from immunoSEQ multiplex PCR, and its TCRdb copy is limited to in-frame clones, with some not included. In the table there are 310,000 or so clones, 87% of which are singletons. Sequencing was done on a sample of PBMCs or T cells enriched from blood (not recorded which). The receptors here all came from a woman between 18 and 30 years old who had recovered from COVID-19.

The V gene is TRBV7-6, the J gene TRBJ2-1, with D maybe TRBD2 (6 bases). Trimming removed 3 bases from V and 5 bases from J, with 14 bases in between. CDR3 size: 15 residues. Per germline, CDR1 SGHVS and CDR2 FNYEAQ. CDR3 residues: CASSFFGSWNNEQFF. CDR3 in DNA: TGTGCCAGCAGCTTCTTCGGGAGTTGGAACAATGAGCAGTTCTTC.

The chain is built from TRBV21-1 and TRBJ1-5; the table's D call, TRBD1, was not checked against the DNA. TRBV21-1 is marked as a pseudogene. The CDR3 contains 15 residues. The CDR3 DNA follows: TGTGCCAGCGTTGCGGACAGGGCGAGCAATCAGCCCCAGCATTTT. Translated, it gives CASVADRASNQPQHF.

The chain is built from TRBV6-5 and TRBJ2-7; 8 bases map to TRBD1. CDR1 is MNHEY, CDR2 SVGAGI, per germline. This CDR3 spans 15 amino acids. The J segment lost 4 bases and the V segment lost 4 bases, leaving 9 bases of the junction unmatched. CDR3 loop: CASSSRTGFKYEQYF. The CDR3 nucleotides read TGTGCCAGCAGTTCTAGGACAGGGTTTAAGTACGAGCAGTACTTC.

This sequence joins TRBV6-2 or TRBV6-3 and TRBJ1-4, with 8 bases aligning to TRBD1. CDR1 is MNHEY, CDR2 SVGEGT, per germline. V gave up 6 bases and J gave up 8 bases; unmatched junction bases: 14. This CDR3 is 16 amino acids long. The CDR3 loop is CASSPSSDRDREKLFF. CDR3 DNA sequence: TGTGCCAGCAGCCCTTCATCGGACAGGGATCGGGAAAAACTGTTTTTT.

V is TRBV7-2 and J is TRBJ1-2, with 9 nucleotides matching TRBD1. Trimming removed 5 bases from V and 6 bases from J; junction bases left unmatched: 10. The CDR3 is 15 residues long. Germline lookup yields CDR1 SGHTA and CDR2 FQGNSA. As DNA, the CDR3 is TGTGCCAGCAGCCCCGGGACAGGGTATATGAATGGCTACACCTTC. Amino acid sequence: CASSPGTGYMNGYTF.

The sample holds a few counts of this clone. J is TRBJ1-2 and V is TRBV4-3, with a weak D call TRBD1 (5 bases). The CDR3 runs 15 residues. The V and J ends lost 0 bases and 7 bases respectively, with 15 bases between them. In germline, CDR1 is LGHNA, CDR2 YSLEER. The DNA for the CDR3 is TGCGCCAGCAGCCAAGATGTCCCAGGGCGAGGTGGCTACACCTTC. Amino acids: CASSQDVPGRGGYTF.

The V call is TRBV6-6, the J call TRBJ2-7; no clear D. With 5 bases removed from V and 4 bases from J, the gap between germline ends came to 15 bases. Germline-derived CDR1 and CDR2 are MNHNY and SVGAGI (reference sequence). The CDR3 is 14 residues long. CDR3 region: CASSLDTERYEQYF. In nucleotides, the CDR3 is TGTGCCAGCAGTCTCGACACGGAACGTTACGAGCAGTACTTC.

The chain is built from TRBV19 and TRBJ2-1; 11 bases align to TRBD2. V was pared by 5 bases and J by 1 base, with 10 bases of the junction left unmatched. The CDR3 is 18 residues long. From germline, CDR1 is LNHDA and CDR2 SQIVND (reference sequence). CDR3 nucleotide sequence: TGTGCCAGTAGTGCCGGACTAGCGGGCCGTTTTTCCTACAATGAGCAGTTCTTC. Translation: CASSAGLAGRFSYNEQFF.

This chain uses TRBV28 with TRBJ2-2, with D possibly TRBD1 on 5 matching bases. Germline-derived CDR1 and CDR2 are MDHEN and SYDVKM. CDR3 length equals 12 residues. The V end was cut by 11 bases, the J end by 1 base, with 8 bases between. CDR3 loop: CAATGNTGELFF. The CDR3 region has the DNA TGTGCCGCCACAGGGAACACCGGGGAGCTGTTTTTT.

Regarding this clone: The sample contains more than one DNA sequence encoding this CDR3. V and J are TRBV7-9 and TRBJ1-1, with D maybe TRBD1 (5 bases). The CDR3 totals 15 residues. Looked up from germline, CDR1 is SEHNR and CDR2 is FQNEAQ (reference sequence). V was clipped by 5 bases and J by 2 bases, with 15 bases between them. This CDR3 is CASSPPGQGNTEAFF. The CDR3, as DNA: TGTGCCAGCAGCCCGCCTGGGCAGGGAAACACTGAAGCTTTCTTT.

The rearrangement uses TRBV6-6 and TRBJ1-3, with D possibly matching TRBD1 (5 bases). The V end lost 7 bases, the J end lost 1 base, and 8 bases lay between the germline ends. CDR3 size: 13 residues. Germline V CDR1 and CDR2: MNHNY, SVGAGI (reference sequence). The CDR3 here is CASMAGSGNTIYF. CDR3 DNA: TGTGCCAGCATGGCAGGGTCTGGAAACACCATATATTTT.

Details on this clone: Other DNA variants within this sample encode the same CDR3. The V call is TRBV28, the J call TRBJ2-3; D is possibly TRBD1 (5 bases). The germline V gene encodes CDR1 MDHEN and CDR2 SYDVKM. Trimming left V 6 bases short and J 0 bases short, with 13 bases between. This CDR3 region has 15 residues. The CDR3 is CASSLGGASTDTQYF. The CDR3 bases are TGTGCCAGCAGCCTAGGTGGGGCTAGCACAGATACGCAGTATTTT.

The chain has TRBV6-2 or TRBV6-3 and TRBJ2-2; 7 bases agree with TRBD2. V trimming: 6 bases; J trimming: 2 bases; junction bases outside the gene matches: 6. Germline values: CDR1 MNHEY, CDR2 SVGEGT. This CDR3 has 15 amino acids. CDR3 region: CASSRAGLNTGELFF. CDR3 DNA sequence: TGTGCCAGCAGCCGAGCGGGGCTAAACACCGGGGAGCTGTTTTTT.

This clone was counted between two and nine times. The chain uses TRBV20-1 and TRBJ2-7; tentative D call: TRBD1 (5 bases). CDR1 and CDR2 from the germline V gene are DFQATT and SNEGSKA (reference sequence). Trimming took 5 bases from V and 4 from J, leaving 9 bases between them. The CDR3 extends over 11 amino acids. The CDR3 DNA reads as TGCAGTGCTTTGGCAGGGTACGAGCAGTACTTC. This sequence encodes CSALAGYEQYF.

This clone has only a few counts. The chain employs TRBV7-2 and TRBJ2-1; D remains unclear. Germline assignment: CDR1 SGHTA and CDR2 FQGNSA. This CDR3 is built from 12 residues. Deletions cut 8 bases from V and 3 bases from J, with 8 bases between. The CDR3 region is CASGRLYNEQFF. The CDR3, as DNA: TGTGCCAGCGGTAGACTCTACAATGAGCAGTTCTTC.

This clone occurred once. This sequence joins TRBV19 and TRBJ1-1; D gene uncertain. Germline V gene sequence: CDR1 LNHDA, CDR2 SQIVND (reference sequence). V dropped 4 bases and J dropped 6 bases, with 15 bases sitting between them. The CDR3 spans 14 residues. CDR3 in DNA: TGTGCCAGTAGTAAGGGTATTTCGGGGTCTGAAGCTTTCTTT. This encodes CASSKGISGSEAFF.

The chain joins TRBV5-1 to TRBJ1-1; 7 positions match TRBD1. CDR3 length: 13 amino acids. Germline lookup yields CDR1 SGHRS and CDR2 YFSETQ. The ends lost 4 bases at V and 5 bases at J; junction bases unmatched: 5. CDR3 residues: CASSQGTDTEAFF. CDR3 in DNA: TGCGCCAGCAGCCAAGGGACAGATACTGAAGCTTTCTTT.

The chain couples TRBV28 to TRBJ2-2; TRBD1 is a possible D gene (5 bases). This CDR3 is built from 13 residues. The V end was cut by 11 bases, the J end by 2 bases, with 12 bases between. From germline, CDR1 is MDHEN and CDR2 SYDVKM. CDR3 residues: CAYGARNTGELFF. CDR3 DNA sequence: TGTGCCTATGGGGCGAGAAACACCGGGGAGCTGTTTTTT.

The rearrangement joins TRBV10-3 to TRBJ2-7, with 11 bases matching TRBD2. Germline values: CDR1 ENHRY, CDR2 SYGVKD. Trimming removed 6 bases from V and 0 bases from J; junction bases left unmatched: 7. The CDR3 spans 16 residues. The DNA for the CDR3 is TGTGCCATCAGCCGCTCACTAGCGGGAGTCTCCTACGAGCAGTACTTC. Its protein product is CAISRSLAGVSYEQYF.